The 27 T cell receptor beta chains reported below all come from one sample, sequenced in a study of T cells in Graves' hyperthyroidism and ophthalmopathy. The source material, RNA transcripts, was used to amplify TCR beta CDR3 regions. The HTBI primer set drove a first-round RT-PCR of the TCR CDR3. TCRdb used MiXCR to reprocess the multiplex PCR reads, holding one entry per CDR3 protein. The data contain a few hundred thousand distinct CDR3 sequences, just over 45% of them seen just once; the ten biggest clones take up roughly 7.7%. Sequencing was done on a sample of peripheral blood or thyroid tissue (not recorded which). Receptors were obtained from a woman aged 18-29 years with Graves' hyperthyroidism.

This clonotype has only a few counts. The chain carries TRBV30 and TRBJ2-7; 7 bases are a match to TRBD1. CDR3 length: 14 amino acids. Germline V gene data show CDR1 as GTSNPN and CDR2 as SVGIG (reference sequence). The J segment lost 4 bases and the V segment lost 4 bases, leaving 10 bases of the junction unmatched. This CDR3 is CAWTKQGKGYEQYF. DNA for the CDR3: TGTGCCTGGACCAAACAGGGGAAAGGGTACGAGCAGTACTTC.

V gene TRBV6-5 combines with J gene TRBJ2-5, with 10 bases identical to TRBD2. The end of the DNA is better explained by TRBJ2-1, so the J call may be wrong. This CDR3 spans 15 amino acids. Germline V gene lookup returns CDR1 MNHEY and CDR2 SVGAGI. CDR3 sequence reads: CASSYMASGSQEQFF. CDR3 DNA sequence: TGTGCCAGCAGTTATATGGCTAGCGGGAGTCAAGAGCAGTTCTTC.

The gene calls are TRBV7-9 and TRBJ1-4; a possible D gene is TRBD1 (5 bases). Germline values: CDR1 SEHNR, CDR2 FQNEAQ (reference sequence). Trimming pared 4 bases from V and 5 bases from J, leaving 17 bases between. There are 16 residues in the CDR3. CDR3 DNA sequence: TGTGCCAGCAGCTCGCCGGACAAGGGAGAGAATGAAAAACTGTTTTTT. It specifies CASSSPDKGENEKLFF. The full variable domain, with the rest looked up from reference TRBV7-9 and TRBJ1-4, is DTGVSQNPRHKITKRGQNVTFRCDPISEHNRLYWYRQTLGQGPEFLTYFQNEAQLEKSRLLSDRFSAERPKGSFSTLEIQRTEQGDSAMYLCASSSPDKGENEKLFFGSGTQLSVL.

This clonotype was observed many times. This chain joins TRBV15 and TRBJ2-7; 7 nucleotides line up with TRBD2. The trim removed 2 bases at V and 6 bases at J, leaving 10 bases unmatched. CDR1 is LNHNV and CDR2 is YYDKDF in the germline V gene (reference sequence). The CDR3 runs 15 residues. For the CDR3, the DNA is TGTGCCACCAGCAGAACTCTAGCGGATGCCCCCGAGCAGTACTTC. It is translated as CATSRTLADAPEQYF.

This clonotype was observed at least ten times. V gene TRBV10-3 combines with J gene TRBJ2-3; the D gene is possibly TRBD2 (6 bases). From germline, CDR1 is ENHRY and CDR2 SYGVKD. V was cut by 7 bases and J by 0 bases, with 11 bases left in between. CDR3 length equals 14 residues. The CDR3 bases are TGTGCCATCAAGGACGGGACTAGCACAGATACGCAGTATTTT. Its translation: CAIKDGTSTDTQYF.

The chain combines TRBV10-2 with TRBJ2-5, with TRBD1 as a possible D gene (5 bases). CDR3 length equals 15 residues. CDR1 and CDR2 from the germline V gene are WSHSY and SAAADI. Trimming left V 8 bases short and J 1 base short, with 17 bases between. The CDR3 DNA reads as TGCGCCAGCCTTTCGACGACAGTTTCCCAAGAGACCCAGTACTTC. Its translation is CASLSTTVSQETQYF.

V usage is TRBV18 and J usage is TRBJ2-7; D tentatively reads TRBD1 or TRBD2 (5 bases each). This CDR3 has 14 residues. In germline, CDR1 is KGHSH, CDR2 LQKENI. V was cut by 3 bases and J by 4 bases, with 13 bases left in between. CDR3 in DNA: TGTGCCAGCTCACCGACCGGGACGGGGTACGAGCAGTACTTC. Encoded protein: CASSPTGTGYEQYF.

For the CDR3, the DNA is TGCAGTGCTAGAGATCCCAGCGGGAGGGCCGGTGAGCAGTTCTTC. Its translation: CSARDPSGRAGEQFF. The chain is built from TRBV20-1 and TRBJ2-1; 10 positions agree with TRBD2. CDR3 length equals 15 residues. Looked up from germline, CDR1 is DFQATT and CDR2 is SNEGSKA (reference sequence). The V gene end was trimmed by 0 bases and the J gene end by 9 bases; junction bases not matched to a gene: 8.

This clonotype was observed at least ten times. V usage is TRBV2 and J usage is TRBJ2-7, with 8 positions matching TRBD2. Germline CDR1 and CDR2: SNHLY and FYNNEI. V lost 6 bases, J lost 2 bases, and 6 bases stayed unmatched. The CDR3 has 14 residues. CDR3 loop: CASRAGGGAYEQYF. In DNA form, the CDR3 reads TGTGCCAGCAGGGCGGGAGGAGGAGCCTACGAGCAGTACTTC.

V is TRBV2 and J is TRBJ2-2; maybe TRBD1 (6 bases). V was cut by 8 bases and J by 8 bases, with 21 bases left in between. The CDR3 runs 15 residues. Germline V lookup: CDR1 SNHLY, CDR2 FYNNEI. CDR3 DNA: TGTGCCAGCTGGCCCGACAGGACCCGATCGGGGGAGCTGTTTTTT. As protein: CASWPDRTRSGELFF.

This clonotype was seen repeatedly, ten times or more. The chain has TRBV12-3 or TRBV12-4 and TRBJ1-2, with D possibly being TRBD1 (5 bases). V lost 8 bases to trimming and J lost 3 bases, with 10 bases between them. The CDR3 length is 12 residues. The CDR3 reads CASGDAYYGYTF. CDR3 in DNA: TGTGCCAGCGGGGACGCTTACTATGGCTACACCTTC.

With respect to this clonotype: This may be a read error, as it is one base from a much larger clone. This rearrangement joins TRBV11-1 to TRBJ1-1; TRBD1 aligns across 7 bases. The germline CDR1 and CDR2 sequences are SGHAT and FQDESV (reference sequence). The CDR3 spans 15 residues. The chain's CDR3 is CASSLAFRGATEASF. The DNA for the CDR3 is TGTGCCAGCAGCTTAGCGTTCAGGGGGGCCACTGAAGCTTCCTTT.

This clonotype was counted between two and nine times. The CDR3 DNA sequence: TGTGCCAGCAGCGACACCGGGACAGACTACAATGAGCAGTTCTTC. It codes for CASSDTGTDYNEQFF. This rearrangement joins TRBV9 to TRBJ2-1; 7 bases map to TRBD1. V was clipped by 3 bases and J by 3 bases; unmatched bases: 6. CDR1 and CDR2 (germline): SGDLS, YYNGEE. The CDR3 runs to 15 residues.

The chain is built from TRBV9 and TRBJ2-7; no clear D. The germline V gene encodes CDR1 SGDLS and CDR2 YYNGEE. The CDR3 runs 13 residues. V was pared by 0 bases and J by 9 bases, with 13 bases between. This chain's CDR3 is CASSVEGADTQYF. The CDR3 DNA is TGTGCCAGCAGCGTAGAAGGTGCAGATACGCAGTACTTC.

A remark on this clonotype: Germline is not matched at one junction end, which may reflect a read error. This rearrangement joins TRBV29-1 to TRBJ1-2; no reliable D call. The germline V gene has CDR1 SQVTM and CDR2 ANQGSEA. This CDR3 comprises 12 residues. CDR3 sequence reads: CSVGPRDWGFVF. In DNA, the CDR3 is TGCAGCGTTGGTCCTCGTGACTGGGGATTTGTCTTC.

This chain links TRBV4-1 with TRBJ2-5; 14 bases agree with TRBD2. With 3 bases clipped from V and 6 bases from J, the junction kept 18 bases outside the gene matches. Germline-derived CDR1 and CDR2 are MGHRA and YSYEKL. The CDR3 has 20 residues. CDR3 DNA: TGCGCCAGCAGCCACATTAGGGCACCGGGACTAGCGGGAGTGGGCAAGACCCAGTACTTC. Protein sequence: CASSHIRAPGLAGVGKTQYF.

The genes are TRBV9 and TRBJ2-7; D may be TRBD1 (5 bases). Gene TRBJ2-1 matches the end of the DNA better, so the J call may be wrong. Germline V gives CDR1 SGDLS, CDR2 YYNGEE. The CDR3 extends over 12 amino acids. The CDR3 spells CASSVDRNEQFF. DNA of the CDR3: TGTGCCAGCAGCGTAGACAGGAATGAGCAGTTCTTC.

At least ten counts were recorded for this clonotype. This rearrangement joins TRBV19 to TRBJ2-2, with D perhaps assigned TRBD1 or TRBD2 (6 bases each). Germline V gene sequence: CDR1 LNHDA, CDR2 SQIVND (reference sequence). Trimming took 4 bases from V and 0 from J, leaving 21 bases between them. This CDR3 spans 19 amino acids. As DNA, the CDR3 is TGTGCCAGTAGTACCTATATTTCGGGGGCCCTCGCGAACACCGGGGAGCTGTTTTTT. Protein product: CASSTYISGALANTGELFF.

This chain links TRBV14 with TRBJ1-2; the D is unclear. The V end was cut by 1 base, the J end by 9 bases, with 15 bases between. Germline V gives CDR1 SGHDN, CDR2 FVKESK. The CDR3 sequence is 14 residues long. This CDR3 is CASSQGWGWFRYTF. For the CDR3, the DNA is TGTGCCAGCAGCCAAGGATGGGGATGGTTTCGCTACACCTTC.

Ten or more counts support this clonotype. The chain links TRBV11-2 to TRBJ1-3, with D uncertain. The CDR3 has 16 amino acids. Germline V gene data show CDR1 as SGHAT and CDR2 as FQNNGV. The V and J ends lost 0 bases and 6 bases respectively, with 15 bases between them. For the CDR3, the DNA is TGTGCCAGCAGCTTAGATCGCGTAGGTCCGTCAAACACCATATATTTT. Its protein product is CASSLDRVGPSNTIYF.

This clonotype was seen a handful of times. The V gene is TRBV3-1, the J gene TRBJ2-2, with D tentatively TRBD2 (5 bases). V was cut by 2 bases and J by 0 bases, with 10 bases left in between. This CDR3 region has 16 residues. Germline values: CDR1 LGHDT, CDR2 YNNKEL (reference sequence). CDR3 loop: CASSQSRGPNTGELFF. The CDR3, as DNA: TGTGCCAGCAGCCAATCCAGAGGGCCGAACACCGGGGAGCTGTTTTTT.

The V and J genes are TRBV5-5 and TRBJ2-3; no clear D gene. Germline lookup yields CDR1 SGHKS and CDR2 YYEKEE (reference sequence). Trimming took 7 bases from V and 1 from J, leaving 10 bases between them. The CDR3 covers 13 residues. The CDR3 sequence is CASVSKGTDTQYF. The CDR3 DNA reads TGTGCCAGCGTCTCAAAGGGCACAGATACGCAGTATTTT.

The table lists this clonotype with a few counts. The genes are TRBV11-3 and TRBJ2-7; D uncertain. Trimming took 4 bases from V and 0 from J, leaving 22 bases between them. CDR1 is SGHNT, CDR2 YENEEA, per germline. The CDR3 is made up of 18 amino acids. This chain's CDR3 is CASSSRYQFLMSSYEQYF. CDR3 DNA sequence: TGTGCCAGCAGCTCACGGTATCAGTTCCTCATGAGCTCCTACGAGCAGTACTTC.

This clonotype came up many times. The V call is TRBV6-5, the J call TRBJ2-2; TRBD2 aligns across 12 bases. Germline values: CDR1 MNHEY, CDR2 SVGAGI. CDR3 length: 18 residues. V lost 5 bases and J lost 2; bases outside the gene matches: 9. CDR3 DNA sequence: TGTGCCAGCAGTACGCGAAGACTAGCGGGAGTAAACACCGGGGAGCTGTTTTTT. Its translation: CASSTRRLAGVNTGELFF.

This chain uses TRBV20-1 with TRBJ1-2; TRBD1 is a possible D gene (5 bases). The CDR3 loop spans 16 amino acids. Looked up from germline, CDR1 is DFQATT and CDR2 is SNEGSKA (reference sequence). V shed 2 bases and J shed 6 bases, with 22 bases lying between them. The CDR3 region has the DNA TGCAGTGCTAGACCCCTTTTTGCGGGGGAGAGTAATGGCTACACCTTC. It encodes CSARPLFAGESNGYTF.

This clonotype was seen only once. The chain links TRBV2 to TRBJ2-7, with 9 bases that match TRBD1. With V trimmed by 7 bases and J by 4 bases, 8 bases remained unmatched. This CDR3 spans 14 amino acids. Germline loops: CDR1 SNHLY, CDR2 FYNNEI. CDR3 sequence reads: CASMGDRASYEQYF. The CDR3 DNA reads TGTGCCAGCATGGGGGACAGGGCGTCTTACGAGCAGTACTTC.

The V call is TRBV20-1, the J call TRBJ1-1; 9 positions agree with TRBD1. There are 13 residues in the CDR3. CDR1 DFQATT and CDR2 SNEGSKA come from the germline V gene (reference sequence). The V gene end was trimmed by 4 bases and the J gene end by 6 bases; junction bases not matched to a gene: 6. Written as DNA, the CDR3 is TGCAGTGCTATTAGCGACAGGGGGTCTGAAGCTTTCTTT. Its protein is CSAISDRGSEAFF.